Following are 11 T cell receptor beta chains from one sample sequenced in a study of T-cell reconstitution after alpha-beta-depleted transplantation in children. Unique molecular identifiers were used to barcode this TCRbeta library. TCRdb reprocessed the PCR reads via MiXCR and lists one record per CDR3 protein. The sample contains approximately 500,000 distinct CDR3 sequences, over 9.5% of which appear only once. The sample consisted of PBMCs, taken before TCRalphabeta/CD19-depleted stem cell transplant. These receptors all come from a child aged 2 to 15 with inherited bone marrow failure, due to receive a stem cell transplant.

The CDR3 coding sequence is TGCAGTGCTAGAGATGGGCGGCGCACTAATGCGAACACTGAAGCTTTCTTT. Protein sequence: CSARDGRRTNANTEAFF. The chain employs TRBV20-1 and TRBJ1-1; D call uncertain. The CDR3 runs 17 residues. Germline loops: CDR1 DFQATT, CDR2 SNEGSKA (reference sequence). The V and J ends lost 0 bases and 1 base respectively, with 18 bases between them.

This clonotype was counted many times. Here the CDR3 DNA reads TGTGCCATCAGTGGGGGACAGGGGTACACCGGGGAGCTGTTTTTT. Residues: CAISGGQGYTGELFF. This chain links TRBV10-3 with TRBJ2-2, with 10 bases that match TRBD1. The CDR3 extends over 15 amino acids. Germline V gene data show CDR1 as ENHRY and CDR2 as SYGVKD. V gave up 4 bases and J gave up 3 bases; unmatched junction bases: 2.

The rearrangement uses TRBV11-2 and TRBJ1-1; a weak D match, TRBD1 (5 bases). The CDR3 runs 14 residues. V was cut by 1 base and J by 3 bases, with 9 bases left in between. Germline V gene data show CDR1 as SGHAT and CDR2 as FQNNGV. CDR3: CASSLAGRDTEAFF. CDR3 in DNA: TGTGCCAGCAGCTTAGCAGGGAGGGACACTGAAGCTTTCTTT.

This clonotype occurred many times. This CDR3 is CASSLRWWEQYF. Written as DNA, the CDR3 is TGTGCCAGCAGCCTCCGGTGGTGGGAGCAGTACTTC. The chain joins TRBV6-2 or TRBV6-3 to TRBJ2-7; the D is unclear. Germline lookup yields CDR1 MNHEY and CDR2 SVGEGT. There are 12 residues in the CDR3. Trimming pared 6 bases from V and 7 bases from J, leaving 13 bases between.

This clonotype was seen ten or more times. V and J are TRBV28 and TRBJ2-7, with D perhaps assigned TRBD1 or TRBD2 (5 bases each). Trimming removed 6 bases at V and 3 bases at J, with 9 bases between. CDR1 is MDHEN, CDR2 SYDVKM, per germline. The CDR3 runs to 12 residues. The CDR3 sequence: CASSWDDYEQYF. CDR3 bases: TGTGCCAGCAGCTGGGACGACTACGAGCAGTACTTC.

This clonotype was seen many times. The genes are TRBV28 and TRBJ1-2, with TRBD1 as a possible D gene (5 bases). Germline values: CDR1 MDHEN, CDR2 SYDVKM. CDR3 size: 13 residues. V lost 4 bases and J lost 5, with 11 bases in between. DNA for the CDR3: TGTGCCAGCAGTTCCCAGGGTTGGTATGGCTACACCTTC. Protein: CASSSQGWYGYTF.

This clonotype was detected ten times or more. The rearrangement joins TRBV24-1 to TRBJ2-7; D might be TRBD1 (5 bases). Per germline, CDR1 KGHDR and CDR2 SFDVKD. Trimming stripped 4 bases from V and 2 bases from J, with 14 bases between. CDR3 length: 15 amino acids. This CDR3 is CATSDHDSITYEQYF. CDR3 sequence (DNA): TGTGCCACCAGTGACCACGACAGCATAACCTACGAGCAGTACTTC.

This clonotype was counted at least ten times. The gene calls are TRBV4-3 and TRBJ2-2, with D maybe TRBD2 (6 bases). This CDR3 is 16 amino acids long. CDR1 is LGHNA and CDR2 is YSLEER in the germline V gene. Trimming removed 3 bases from V and 3 bases from J, with 14 bases in between. DNA of the CDR3: TGCGCCAGCAGCCAGCTAGGCTCGGGGGACACCGGGGAGCTGTTTTTT. It is translated as CASSQLGSGDTGELFF.

This clonotype showed up just a few times. The chain is built from TRBV6-5 and TRBJ2-3; D is uncertain. V lost 0 bases and J lost 0, with 16 bases in between. The germline CDR1 and CDR2 sequences are MNHEY and SVGAGI. There are 18 residues in the CDR3. The CDR3 sequence: CASSYSTFGSSSTDTQYF. Written as DNA, the CDR3 is TGTGCCAGCAGTTACTCGACGTTTGGGTCCTCTAGCACAGATACGCAGTATTTT.

This clonotype came up many times. The genes are TRBV5-5 and TRBJ1-2; 12 bases are shared with TRBD1. CDR3 length: 15 residues. CDR1 is SGHKS and CDR2 is YYEKEE in the germline V gene (reference sequence). V was clipped by 3 bases and J by 8 bases; unmatched bases: 8. DNA for the CDR3: TGTGCCAGCAGCTGGTCCGGGACAGGGGGCAGGGGCTACACCTTC. Residues: CASSWSGTGGRGYTF.

There are many counts of this clonotype. V and J are TRBV7-2 and TRBJ2-7, with 8 positions matching TRBD2. V gave up 4 bases and J gave up 6 bases; unmatched junction bases: 17. The germline CDR1 and CDR2 sequences are SGHTA and FQGNSA. The CDR3 is made up of 17 amino acids. CDR3 loop: CASSWRDRSGSGREQYF. CDR3 sequence (DNA): TGTGCCAGCAGCTGGCGAGATCGGAGCGGGAGTGGTCGCGAGCAGTACTTC.